This is a list of T cell receptor beta chains from one sample in a study of regulatory dendritic cells for organ transplantation. Clones were read by immunoSEQ multiplex PCR, and TCRdb kept only the in-frame ones, dropping some. The sample contains approximately 10,000 clones, roughly 70% of which appear only once. Antigens of these TCRs are unknown. Sequences were obtained from memory CD4+ T cells from blood cultured with regulatory dendritic cells. The receptors here all came from a human donor in good health. Both conserved end residues are part of each CDR3. D genes are given only for firm matches. The size entry is marked missing in some rows and otherwise reads once, few, many or a size class.

abundance,j_gene,v_gene,d_gene,CDR3nt,CDR3aa
.,TRBJ2-6,TRBV11-3,TRBD1,TGTGCCAGCGGACAGGGGGCGCTTGGGGCCAACGTCCTGACTTTC,CASGQGALGANVLTF
once,TRBJ2-7,TRBV29-1,TRBD2,TGCAGCGCCCAGGGGGTAGCGGGGGCAACCTCCTACGAGCAGTACTTC,CSAQGVAGATSYEQYF
.,TRBJ2-3,TRBV5-4,TRBD2,TGTGCCAGCAGCCCCCCCGGACTAGCGGGAGGGGAAGATACGCAGTATTTT,CASSPPGLAGGEDTQYF
.,TRBJ2-2,TRBV6-1,TRBD1,TGTGCCAGCAGTGACACAGGGGGCAACGGGGAGCTGTTTTTT,CASSDTGGNGELFF
.,TRBJ2-3,TRBV11-3,TRBD2,TGTGCCAGCAGCTTAGATTCTAGCGGGGGGGCAGATACGCAGTATTTT,CASSLDSSGGADTQYF
few,TRBJ1-1,TRBV6-1,.,TGTGCCAGCAGTGCTACCGATTCGAGGACTGAAGCTTTCTTT,CASSATDSRTEAFF
.,TRBJ2-2,TRBV6-6,.,TGTGCCAGCAGTACCTACGGACAGAACACCGGGGAGCTGTTTTTT,CASSTYGQNTGELFF
.,TRBJ1-2,TRBV13,.,TGTGCCAGCAGCTATAACAGGGTGGCCTATGGCTACACCTTC,CASSYNRVAYGYTF
few,TRBJ1-2,TRBV5-6,TRBD1,TGTGCCACCATCTTGAGGGCAGGGGGCCGATCTGGCTACACCTTC,CATILRAGGRSGYTF
.,TRBJ2-6,TRBV5-6,.,TGTGCCAGCAGCCCTGACATCTCTGGGGCCAACGTCCTGACTTTC,CASSPDISGANVLTF
.,TRBJ2-3,TRBV7-2,TRBD1,TGTGCCAGCAGCTTGACAGGGGGCAGTAAAATTAACACAGATACGCAGTATTTT,CASSLTGGSKINTDTQYF
.,TRBJ2-1,TRBV18,TRBD1,TGTGCCAGCTCACAACAGGGGTTTGAGCAGTTCTTC,CASSQQGFEQFF
.,TRBJ1-3,TRBV5-4,.,TGTGCCAGCAGCTTGGGCATTGGCGGTGGAAACACCATATATTTT,CASSLGIGGGNTIYF
.,TRBJ2-5,TRBV5-1,TRBD1,TGCGCCAGCAGCACCCGGGACAGGGGGCGGGAGACCCAGTACTTC,CASSTRDRGRETQYF
once,TRBJ2-2,TRBV11-2,.,TGTGCCAGCAGCTTAGCCACGTCTAGCGGGGAGCTGTTTTTT,CASSLATSSGELFF
.,TRBJ2-5,TRBV10-1,TRBD1,TGCGCCAGCAGCTTCAGGGGGTTGGAGACCCAGTACTTC,CASSFRGLETQYF
.,TRBJ2-7,TRBV9,.,TGTGCCAGCAGCGTAGGAGAGGGTTCGAACTACGAGCAGTACTTC,CASSVGEGSNYEQYF